This section outlines one TCR beta chain sequence together with its context. TCR beta VDJ and CDR3 profiling used genomic DNA as template. TCRdb recomputed calls from the reads with MiXCR, one row per CDR3 protein. The sample contains some 68,000 distinct CDR3 sequences, roughly half of which appear only once. These data originate in a study of CD8+CD57+ T cells in acquired aplastic anemia. Across the study: Sorted CD4+ and CD8+ cells yielded roughly 3.2 ug of DNA on average.

The V end was cut by 5 bases, the J end by 6 bases, with 8 bases between. The CDR3 extends over 11 amino acids. CDR1 is SNHLY, CDR2 FYNNEI, per germline. The chain has TRBV2 and TRBJ2-7; D unclear. Sequencing input: sorted CD4+, CD8+, or CD8+CD57+ T cells (not recorded which) from PBMCs. This sequence originates from a human donor in good health, serving as a control. CDR3 residues: CASSRLGEQYF. The CDR3 DNA reads TGTGCCAGCAGTCGATTGGGCGAGCAGTACTTC.